The rows below give T cell receptor beta chains drawn from one sample of a study of cytomegalovirus exposure and HLA in healthy donors. Produced via immunoSEQ multiplex PCR; TCRdb's table is partial and in-frame only. The sample holds some 100,000 clones; over 60% are singletons and the top ten take more than 2.5%. Sequencing used PBMCs. These receptors were obtained from a male donor in good health and CMV-seropositive. Each CDR3 is given with its conserved first and last residue. A D gene is named only where the DNA matches it firmly. Size values are once, few and many counts, or a class for expanded clones, and some rows have none.

abundance	len	v_gene	j_gene	d_gene	CDR3nt	CDR3aa
-	17	TRBV4-1	TRBJ2-5	-	TGCGCCAGCAGCCAAGATGGGCGATCCGATTCATGGGAGACCCAGTACTTC	CASSQDGRSDSWETQYF
-	15	TRBV6-5	TRBJ1-5	TRBD1	TGTGCCAGCAGCACAGGGGGTGGGGGCAATCAGCCCCAGCATTTT	CASSTGGGGNQPQHF
-	16	TRBV16	TRBJ2-7	TRBD1	TGTGCCAGCAGCCAATCCCGACAGGGGGGGAACTACGAGCAGTACTTC	CASSQSRQGGNYEQYF
-	13	TRBV4-3	TRBJ2-5	TRBD1	TGCGCCAGCAGCAAGGACAGGGCCCAGACCCAGTACTTC	CASSKDRAQTQYF
-	19	TRBV29-1	TRBJ2-1	TRBD2	TGCAGCGTTGAGCAGGGACTAGCGGGGGGGCCCTTCTCCTACAATGAGCAGTTCTTC	CSVEQGLAGGPFSYNEQFF
once	14	TRBV6-1	TRBJ2-3	TRBD2	TGTGCCAGCAGTGAGGCGGGGGACACAGATACGCAGTATTTT	CASSEAGDTDTQYF
-	13	TRBV29-1	TRBJ1-3	-	TGCAGCGCATCTAAGGGGTCGGGAAACACCATATATTTT	CSASKGSGNTIYF
-	17	TRBV27	TRBJ1-4	-	TGTGCCAGCAGTTCCAACTATCGACTTATCCTCAAGGAAAAACTGTTTTTT	CASSSNYRLILKEKLFF
-	18	TRBV7-8	TRBJ2-6	TRBD1	TGTGCCAGCAGCTTATCGACAGGGGGCGGGGATGGGGCCAACGTCCTGACTTTC	CASSLSTGGGDGANVLTF
-	16	TRBV28	TRBJ2-3	TRBD2	TGTGCCAGCAGTGCCCTAGCGGGGGGACTCAGAGATACGCAGTATTTT	CASSALAGGLRDTQYF
-	15	TRBV7-9	TRBJ1-4	-	TGTGCCAGCAGCCCCAACGGGAACCCTAATGAAAAACTGTTTTTT	CASSPNGNPNEKLFF
-	15	TRBV11-2	TRBJ2-5	-	TGTGCCAGCAGCTTAGAGAGAGCGGTGGGGGGGACCCAGTACTTC	CASSLERAVGGTQYF
-	13	TRBV7-3	TRBJ1-6	-	TGTGCCAGCAGCCTAGGACAGAATTCACCCCTCCACTTT	CASSLGQNSPLHF
once	16	TRBV4-3	TRBJ1-4	-	TGCGCCAGCAGCAAAGATTTGGGGGGGTTGGATGAAAAACTGTTTTTT	CASSKDLGGLDEKLFF
-	14	TRBV6-1	TRBJ2-2	-	TGTGCCAGCAGTGAAGTAACGCGGAGCGGGGAGCTGTTTTTT	CASSEVTRSGELFF
once	14	TRBV2	TRBJ2-2	-	TGTGCCAGCAGTTCCCAGGGAGGCACCGGGGAGCTGTTTTTT	CASSSQGGTGELFF
-	15	TRBV18	TRBJ2-3	TRBD2	TGTGCCAGCTCCCCACTAGCGGGTAGCACAGATACGCAGTATTTT	CASSPLAGSTDTQYF
-	12	TRBV7-9	TRBJ1-5	-	TGTGCCAGCAGCTTAGAGACTTCGGCCCAGCATTTT	CASSLETSAQHF
-	12	TRBV5-4	TRBJ2-1	-	TGTGCCAGCAGTCGGGACTACAATGAGCAGTTCTTC	CASSRDYNEQFF
-	15	TRBV6-1	TRBJ1-6	TRBD1	TGTGCCAGCAGGAGCGGACAGGGTGCTAATTCACCCCTCCACTTT	CASRSGQGANSPLHF
-	15	TRBV27	TRBJ2-3	-	TGTGCCAGCAGTTTTTGGCCCGGCGGGACAGATACGCAGTATTTT	CASSFWPGGTDTQYF
-	11	TRBV20-1	TRBJ1-1	TRBD1	TGCAGTGCCAGGGGGGAAGCTGAAGCTTTCTTT	CSARGEAEAFF
-	20	TRBV5-4	TRBJ1-4	TRBD1	TGTGCCAGCAGCCTTGACAGGGAACCGCCTCCCAACTGGCTTAAGGAAAAACTGTTTTTT	CASSLDREPPPNWLKEKLFF
-	13	TRBV25-1	TRBJ1-3	-	TGTGCCAGCAACTTGGGTTTAGGGGGCACCATATATTTT	CASNLGLGGTIYF
-	15	TRBV5-1	TRBJ1-5	-	TGCGCCAGCAGCTTGGAGGGGGGGAGCAATCAGCCCCAGCATTTT	CASSLEGGSNQPQHF
-	16	TRBV12-5	TRBJ2-5	-	TGTGCTAGTGGGCCCACGGGGATGAGACCCCAAGAGACCCAGTACTTC	CASGPTGMRPQETQYF
-	13	TRBV27	TRBJ1-2	TRBD1	TGTGCCAGCAGTTTCGGACAGGTGGGGGGCTACACCTTC	CASSFGQVGGYTF
-	13	TRBV30	TRBJ1-1	-	TGTGCCTGGAGTGCCGGGGGTGAAGGTGCCGCTTTCTTT	CAWSAGGEGAAFF
-	14	TRBV11-3	TRBJ2-7	-	TGTGCCAGCAGCCAACCGAACAGGGCCTACGAGCAGTACTTC	CASSQPNRAYEQYF
-	15	TRBV6-5	TRBJ1-2	-	TGTGCCAGCAGCCACCGGGGTACGGAACACTATGGCTACACCTTC	CASSHRGTEHYGYTF
-	13	TRBV11-3	TRBJ1-1	-	TGTGCCAGCAGCTTAGTATTCGGGATTGAAGCTTTCTTT	CASSLVFGIEAFF
once	14	TRBV4-3	TRBJ2-7	-	TGCGCCAGCAGCCAAGGAGGGAGCTCCTACGAGCAGTACTTC	CASSQGGSSYEQYF
-	13	TRBV6-1	TRBJ1-2	-	TGTGCCAGCAGTGAAGCAGGGGGATATGGCTACACCTTC	CASSEAGGYGYTF
-	14	TRBV18	TRBJ1-1	TRBD1	TGTGCCAGCTCACCCCCGGGGACAGCGGATGAAGCTTTCTTT	CASSPPGTADEAFF
-	15	TRBV5-4	TRBJ2-7	TRBD1	TGTGCCAGCAGCTTGGGACAGGGGAGCGCCTACGAGCAGTACTTC	CASSLGQGSAYEQYF
-	15	TRBV6-5	TRBJ1-1	-	TGTGCCAGCAGCCTACTGGGAGAAAGAAACACTGAAGCTTTCTTT	CASSLLGERNTEAFF
-	15	TRBV2	TRBJ1-2	-	TGTGCCAGCAGTGAAGCGGGAGTTGCAGGCTCCGGCTACACCTTC	CASSEAGVAGSGYTF
-	15	TRBV7-2	TRBJ1-1	TRBD1	TGTGCCAGCAGGCCCCGACAGGGGTTGAACACTGAAGCTTTCTTT	CASRPRQGLNTEAFF
few	16	TRBV4-2	TRBJ2-5	TRBD1	TGTGCCAGCAGCCAAACAGGGGTCGTTTTGGGAGAGACCCAGTACTTC	CASSQTGVVLGETQYF
-	15	TRBV19	TRBJ1-5	-	TGTGCCAGTAGATTAAACAGGGAGAGCAATCAGCCCCAGCATTTT	CASRLNRESNQPQHF
-	12	TRBV12-5	TRBJ2-2	-	TGTGCTCGACGAGAGGCGACCGGGGAGCTGTTTTTT	CARREATGELFF
-	12	TRBV10-2	TRBJ2-3	-	TGCGCCAGCAGTATCCGGACAGATACGCAGTATTTT	CASSIRTDTQYF
-	16	TRBV27	TRBJ2-4	-	TGTGCCAGCAGACCGGCGGTCAGGGGCAGGGCCAACATTCAGTACTTC	CASRPAVRGRANIQYF
-	13	TRBV19	TRBJ1-4	-	TGTGCCAGTAGTATACAGGGTAGCGAAAAACTGTTTTTT	CASSIQGSEKLFF
few	13	TRBV6-5	TRBJ1-1	-	TGTGCCAGCAGTTACCTCTATTGGACTGAAGCTTTCTTT	CASSYLYWTEAFF
once	15	TRBV5-1	TRBJ2-5	-	TGCGCCAGCAGCTTGGGGCACCCTACAGGGGAGACCCAGTACTTC	CASSLGHPTGETQYF
-	14	TRBV6-1	TRBJ1-2	-	TGTGCCAGCAGTGAAACAACAGGGAACTATGGCTACACCTTC	CASSETTGNYGYTF
-	16	TRBV7-3	TRBJ2-3	TRBD2	TGTGCCAGCAGCTTGCAATCTAGCGGGGGAACAGATACGCAGTATTTT	CASSLQSSGGTDTQYF
-	14	TRBV9	TRBJ1-1	-	TGTGCCAGCAGCGTAGGGCCGGGGGGTGCTGAAGCTTTCTTT	CASSVGPGGAEAFF
once	14	TRBV10-2	TRBJ2-5	TRBD2	TGCGCCAGCACCGCGAGCGGGGGGGTTGAGACCCAGTACTTC	CASTASGGVETQYF
-	15	TRBV7-2	TRBJ2-3	-	TGTGCCAGCAGCTTAATGGCAGGGTGGACAGATACGCAGTATTTT	CASSLMAGWTDTQYF